A single TCR beta chain is shown here with its context. Its antigen is unknown. This CDR3 has 17 residues. Per the germline V gene, CDR1 is SNHLY and CDR2 is FYNNEI. The J segment lost 4 bases and the V segment lost 5 bases, leaving 10 bases of the junction unmatched. Assay: immunoSEQ multiplex PCR; the TCRdb copy retains only in-frame clones and omits some. The profile shows a few million clones, approximately 95% of them singletons. This sample stems from a study of shared clonotypes between healthy human individuals. Study findings and constraints: Larger richness was generally estimated for naive than memory subsets. Sampling used blood alone; tissue repertoires probably differ. Shared clonotypes across all four donors exceeded non-shared ones in generation probability.

The gene calls are TRBV2 and TRBJ2-1; TRBD1 agrees at 11 bases. The clonotype was recovered from a man aged 18 to 29 in good health. Some clones in this sample may be carry-over from other donors' samples. The sequenced sample was naive CD4+ T cells from PBMCs. Documented subset: CD45RA+ positively selected. Here the CDR3 reads CASSRTGGDPTYNEQFF. The CDR3, as DNA: TGTGCCAGCAGTCGGACAGGGGGCGACCCAACTTACAATGAGCAGTTCTTC.